This entry concerns a single T cell receptor beta chain. These data originate in a study of somatic mutations in cytotoxic T cells in rheumatoid arthritis. CDR1 and CDR2 (germline): MNHEY, SVGAGI. This CDR3 comprises 12 residues. V dropped 5 bases and J dropped 1 base, with 5 bases sitting between them. The method was immunoSEQ multiplex PCR; TCRdb's version includes in-frame clones alone and lacks a portion of them. The data show roughly 15,000 clones, approximately 80% seen once. The chain combines TRBV6-5 with TRBJ1-2; D is uncertain. What was sequenced was CD8+ T cells sorted from blood. The source of this sequence is an adult with rheumatoid arthritis. This CDR3 reads CASSPGNYGYTF. The CDR3 region has the DNA TGTGCCAGCAGTCCCGGTAACTATGGCTACACCTTC.